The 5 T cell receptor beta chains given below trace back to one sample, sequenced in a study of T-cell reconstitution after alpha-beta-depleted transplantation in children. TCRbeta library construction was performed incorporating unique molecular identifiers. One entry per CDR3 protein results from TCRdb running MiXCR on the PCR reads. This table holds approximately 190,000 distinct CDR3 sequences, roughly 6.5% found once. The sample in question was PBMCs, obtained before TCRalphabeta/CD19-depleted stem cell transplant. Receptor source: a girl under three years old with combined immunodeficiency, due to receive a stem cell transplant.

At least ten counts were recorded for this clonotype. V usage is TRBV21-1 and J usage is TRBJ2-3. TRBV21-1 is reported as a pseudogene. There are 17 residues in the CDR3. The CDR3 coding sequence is TGTGCCAGCAGCAAATTCCGGTTAACCCTTGGTGCAGATACGCAGTATTTT. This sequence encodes CASSKFRLTLGADTQYF.

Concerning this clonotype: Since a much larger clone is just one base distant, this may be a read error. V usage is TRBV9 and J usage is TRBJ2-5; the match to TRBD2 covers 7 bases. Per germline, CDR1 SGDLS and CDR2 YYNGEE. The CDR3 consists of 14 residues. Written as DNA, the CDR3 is TGTGCCAGCAGCGAGGGAGGGAGCAAAGAGACCCAGCACTTC. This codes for CASSEGGSKETQHF.

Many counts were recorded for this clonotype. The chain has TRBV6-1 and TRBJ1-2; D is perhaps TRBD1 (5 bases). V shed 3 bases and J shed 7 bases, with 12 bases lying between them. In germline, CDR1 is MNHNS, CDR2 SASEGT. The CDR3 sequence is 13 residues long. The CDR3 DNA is TGTGCCAGCAGTGAGGGGCAGGGTATTGGCTACACCTTC. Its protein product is CASSEGQGIGYTF.

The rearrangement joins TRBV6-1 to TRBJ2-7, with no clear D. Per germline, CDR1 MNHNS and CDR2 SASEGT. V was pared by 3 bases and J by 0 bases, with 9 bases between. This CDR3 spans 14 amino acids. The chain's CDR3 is CASSDPGYSYEQYF. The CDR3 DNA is TGTGCCAGCAGTGACCCGGGCTACTCCTACGAGCAGTACTTC.

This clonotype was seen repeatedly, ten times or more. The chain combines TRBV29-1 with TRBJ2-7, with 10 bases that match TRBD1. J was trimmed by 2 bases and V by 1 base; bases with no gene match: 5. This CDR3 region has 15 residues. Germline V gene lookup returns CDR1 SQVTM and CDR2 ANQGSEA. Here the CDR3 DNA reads TGCAGCGTTGAAGCTTGGGGACAGGGGCCCTACGAGCAGTACTTC. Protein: CSVEAWGQGPYEQYF.